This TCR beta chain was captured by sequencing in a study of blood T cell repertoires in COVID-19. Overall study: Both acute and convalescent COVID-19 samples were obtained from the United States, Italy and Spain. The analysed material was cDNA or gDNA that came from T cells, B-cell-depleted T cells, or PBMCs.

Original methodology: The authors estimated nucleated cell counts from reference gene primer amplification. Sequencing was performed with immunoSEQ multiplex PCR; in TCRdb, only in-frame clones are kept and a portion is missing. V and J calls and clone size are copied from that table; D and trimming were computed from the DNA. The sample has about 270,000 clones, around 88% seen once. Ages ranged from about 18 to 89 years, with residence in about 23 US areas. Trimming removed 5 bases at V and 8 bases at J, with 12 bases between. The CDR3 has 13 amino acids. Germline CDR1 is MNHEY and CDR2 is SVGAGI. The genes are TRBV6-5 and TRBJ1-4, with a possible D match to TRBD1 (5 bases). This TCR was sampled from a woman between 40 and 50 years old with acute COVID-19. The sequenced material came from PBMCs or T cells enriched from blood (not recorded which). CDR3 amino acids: CASSLQASEKLFF. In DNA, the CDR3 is TGTGCCAGCAGTCTACAGGCCAGCGAAAAACTGTTTTTT.